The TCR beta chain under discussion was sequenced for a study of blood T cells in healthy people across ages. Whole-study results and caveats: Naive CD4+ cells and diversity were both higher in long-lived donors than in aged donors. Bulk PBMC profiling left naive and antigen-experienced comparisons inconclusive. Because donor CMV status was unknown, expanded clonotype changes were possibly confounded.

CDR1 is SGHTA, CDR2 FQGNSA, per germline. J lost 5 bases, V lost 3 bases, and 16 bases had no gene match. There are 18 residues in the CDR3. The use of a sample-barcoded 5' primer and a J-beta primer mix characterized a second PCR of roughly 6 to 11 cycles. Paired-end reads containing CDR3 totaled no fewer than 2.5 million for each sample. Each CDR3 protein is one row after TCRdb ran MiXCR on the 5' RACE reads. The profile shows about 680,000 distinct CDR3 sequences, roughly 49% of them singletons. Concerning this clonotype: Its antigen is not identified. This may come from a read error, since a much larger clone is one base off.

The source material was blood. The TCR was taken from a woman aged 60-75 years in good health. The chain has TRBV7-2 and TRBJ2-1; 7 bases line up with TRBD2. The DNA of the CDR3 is TGTGCCAGCAGCTTTACCAGCGGGATTAGAAATTTCAACAATGAGCAGTTCTTC. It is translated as CASSFTSGIRNFNNEQFF.